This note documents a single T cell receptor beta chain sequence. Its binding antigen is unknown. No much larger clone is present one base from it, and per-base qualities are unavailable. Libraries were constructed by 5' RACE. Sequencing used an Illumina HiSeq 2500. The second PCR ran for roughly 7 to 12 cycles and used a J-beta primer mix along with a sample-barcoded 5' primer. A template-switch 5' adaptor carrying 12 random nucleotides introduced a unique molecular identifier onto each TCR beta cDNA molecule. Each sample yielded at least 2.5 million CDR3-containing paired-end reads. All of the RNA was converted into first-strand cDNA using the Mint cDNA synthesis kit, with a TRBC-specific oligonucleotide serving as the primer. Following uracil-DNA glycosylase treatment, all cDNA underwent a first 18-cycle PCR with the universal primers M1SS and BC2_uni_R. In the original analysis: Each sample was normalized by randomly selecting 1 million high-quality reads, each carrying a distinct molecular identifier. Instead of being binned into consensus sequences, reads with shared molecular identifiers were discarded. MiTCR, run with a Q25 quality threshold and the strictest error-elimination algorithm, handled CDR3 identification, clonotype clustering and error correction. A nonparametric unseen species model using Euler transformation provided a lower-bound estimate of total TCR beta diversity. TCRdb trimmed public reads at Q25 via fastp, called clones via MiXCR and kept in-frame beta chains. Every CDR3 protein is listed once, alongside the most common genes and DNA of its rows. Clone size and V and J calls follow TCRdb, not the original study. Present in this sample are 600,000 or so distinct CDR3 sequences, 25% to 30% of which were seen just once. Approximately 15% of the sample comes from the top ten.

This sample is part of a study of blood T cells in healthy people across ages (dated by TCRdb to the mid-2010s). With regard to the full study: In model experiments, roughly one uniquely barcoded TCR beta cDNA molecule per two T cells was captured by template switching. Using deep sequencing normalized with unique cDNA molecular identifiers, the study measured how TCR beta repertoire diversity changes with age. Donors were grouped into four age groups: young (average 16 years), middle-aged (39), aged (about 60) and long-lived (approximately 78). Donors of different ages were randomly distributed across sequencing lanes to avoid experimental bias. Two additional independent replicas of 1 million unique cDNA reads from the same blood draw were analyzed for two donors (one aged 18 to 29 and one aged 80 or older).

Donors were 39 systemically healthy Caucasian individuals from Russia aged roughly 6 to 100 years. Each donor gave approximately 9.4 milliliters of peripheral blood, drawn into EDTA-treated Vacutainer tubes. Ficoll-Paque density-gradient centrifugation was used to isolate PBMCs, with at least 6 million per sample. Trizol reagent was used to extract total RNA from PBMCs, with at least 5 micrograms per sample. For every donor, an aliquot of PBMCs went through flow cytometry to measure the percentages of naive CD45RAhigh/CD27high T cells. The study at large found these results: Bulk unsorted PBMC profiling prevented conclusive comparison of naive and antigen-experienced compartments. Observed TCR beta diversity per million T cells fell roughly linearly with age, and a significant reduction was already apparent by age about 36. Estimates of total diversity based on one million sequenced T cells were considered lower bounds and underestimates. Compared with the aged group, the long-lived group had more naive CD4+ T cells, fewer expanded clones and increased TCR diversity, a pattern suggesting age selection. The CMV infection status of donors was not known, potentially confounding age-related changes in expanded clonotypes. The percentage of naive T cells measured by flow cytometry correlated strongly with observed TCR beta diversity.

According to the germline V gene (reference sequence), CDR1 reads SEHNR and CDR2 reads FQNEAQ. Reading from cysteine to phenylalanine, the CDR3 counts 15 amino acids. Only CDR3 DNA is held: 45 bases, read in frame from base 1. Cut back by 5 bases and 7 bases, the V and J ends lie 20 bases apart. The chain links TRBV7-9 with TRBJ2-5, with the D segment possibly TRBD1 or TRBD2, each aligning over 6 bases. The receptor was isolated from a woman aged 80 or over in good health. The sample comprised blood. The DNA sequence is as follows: TGTGCCAGCAGCGGGGACCCTCGGGGGCGAGGGACCCAGTACTTC. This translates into CASSGDPRGRGTQYF.